The 9 T cell receptor beta chains reported below all come from one sample, sequenced in a study of T cells in narcolepsy. Libraries were prepared by immunoSEQ multiplex PCR; TCRdb keeps only in-frame clonotypes and omits some of them. This table has around 28,000 clones, just under 80% appearing once. The sequenced sample was CD45RA- memory CD4+ T cells from PBMCs. The receptors derive from a human donor with narcolepsy.

This clone appeared a few times. The rearrangement joins TRBV28 to TRBJ2-7, with 8 bases aligning to TRBD1. V lost 4 bases, J lost 6 bases, and 11 bases stayed unmatched. Germline-derived CDR1 and CDR2 are MDHEN and SYDVKM. CDR3 length: 15 amino acids. The DNA for the CDR3 is TGTGCCAGCAGTTGGCTGACAGGGGAAAGAGGCGAGCAGTACTTC. Its translation is CASSWLTGERGEQYF. Drawing the rest from reference TRBV28 and TRBJ2-7, the complete variable domain is DVKVTQSSRYLVKRTGEKVFLECVQDMDHENMFWYRQDPGLGLRLIYFSYDVKMKEKGDIPEGYSVSREKKERFSLILESASTNQTSMYLCASSWLTGERGEQYFGPGTRLTVT.

CDR3 region: CASSYGDMNTEAFF. In DNA, the CDR3 is TGTGCCAGCAGTTACGGGGACATGAACACTGAAGCTTTCTTT. The genes are TRBV6-5 and TRBJ1-1; tentative D call: TRBD1 (6 bases). V lost 2 bases, J lost 0 bases, and 7 bases lay in between. Germline CDR1 and CDR2: MNHEY and SVGAGI. The CDR3 runs to 14 residues.

The V call is TRBV7-9, the J call TRBJ2-2, with D hard to call. Looked up from germline, CDR1 is SEHNR and CDR2 is FQNEAQ (reference sequence). The CDR3 runs to 15 residues. V was clipped by 5 bases and J by 4 bases, with 14 bases between them. CDR3 protein: CASSAASSPTGELFF. The CDR3 DNA is TGTGCCAGCAGCGCCGCGTCCAGCCCCACCGGGGAGCTGTTTTTT. Based on the CDR3 plus reference TRBV7-9 and TRBJ2-2, the full variable domain is DTGVSQNPRHKITKRGQNVTFRCDPISEHNRLYWYRQTLGQGPEFLTYFQNEAQLEKSRLLSDRFSAERPKGSFSTLEIQRTEQGDSAMYLCASSAASSPTGELFFGEGSRLTVL.

This rearrangement joins TRBV9 to TRBJ2-3; no definite D call. CDR3 size: 14 residues. V was pared by 3 bases and J by 0 bases, with 8 bases between. Looked up from germline, CDR1 is SGDLS and CDR2 is YYNGEE. CDR3 DNA sequence: TGTGCCAGCAGCGCCGTCGTCAGCACAGATACGCAGTATTTT. It encodes CASSAVVSTDTQYF.

In DNA, the CDR3 is TGTGCCATCAATGGTGGTGGGAGAAACCAAGAGACCCAGTACTTC. This gives the protein CAINGGGRNQETQYF. The chain employs TRBV10-3 and TRBJ2-5; D is possibly TRBD2 (5 bases). Germline CDR1 and CDR2: ENHRY and SYGVKD. The length of the CDR3 is 15 residues. Between the trimmed V and J ends, which lost 7 bases and 0 bases, there was a span of 15 bases.

The genes are TRBV5-6 and TRBJ1-4; TRBD1 matches at 10 bases. Germline trimming cut 3 bases from V and 4 bases from J; bases unmatched to any gene: 9. The CDR3 extends over 17 amino acids. Germline assignment: CDR1 SGHDT and CDR2 YYEEEE. The CDR3 protein is CASSSWTGGFNNEKLFF. The CDR3 bases are TGTGCCAGCAGCTCGTGGACAGGGGGATTTAATAATGAAAAACTGTTTTTT.

As concerns this clone: The same CDR3 also results from other DNA sequences found in this sample. The chain joins TRBV19 to TRBJ1-1; D perhaps matches TRBD1 (5 bases). V was clipped by 8 bases and J by 1 base, with 8 bases between them. Per germline, CDR1 LNHDA and CDR2 SQIVND (reference sequence). The CDR3 is made up of 12 amino acids. The DNA for the CDR3 is TGTGCCAGTTCCGACAGGAACACTGAAGCTTTCTTT. Its protein product is CASSDRNTEAFF. Drawing the rest from reference TRBV19 and TRBJ1-1, the complete variable domain is DGGITQSPKYLFRKEGQNVTLSCEQNLNHDAMYWYRQDPGQGLRLIYYSQIVNDFQKGDIAEGYSVSREKKESFPLTVTSAQKNPTAFYLCASSDRNTEAFFGQGTRLTVV.

The chain joins TRBV6-6 to TRBJ1-2, with TRBD1 as a possible D gene (5 bases). The CDR3 has 15 residues. The germline CDR1 and CDR2 sequences are MNHNY and SVGAGI (reference sequence). The V end lost 3 bases, the J end lost 7 bases, and 18 bases lay between the germline ends. The CDR3 nucleotides are TGTGCCAGCAGTTATGGGCGTGGGGCAGGGCCTGGCTACACCTTC. Translating it yields CASSYGRGAGPGYTF.

This rearrangement joins TRBV9 to TRBJ2-3; D perhaps matches TRBD2 (6 bases). The germline gives CDR1 SGDLS, CDR2 YYNGEE. The CDR3 totals 19 residues. The V and J ends lost 4 bases and 4 bases respectively, with 28 bases between them. In DNA form, the CDR3 reads TGTGCCAGCAGCAACCCCCTAAGGTTTACGGCGGGATTTGCAGATACGCAGTATTTT. Translation: CASSNPLRFTAGFADTQYF.